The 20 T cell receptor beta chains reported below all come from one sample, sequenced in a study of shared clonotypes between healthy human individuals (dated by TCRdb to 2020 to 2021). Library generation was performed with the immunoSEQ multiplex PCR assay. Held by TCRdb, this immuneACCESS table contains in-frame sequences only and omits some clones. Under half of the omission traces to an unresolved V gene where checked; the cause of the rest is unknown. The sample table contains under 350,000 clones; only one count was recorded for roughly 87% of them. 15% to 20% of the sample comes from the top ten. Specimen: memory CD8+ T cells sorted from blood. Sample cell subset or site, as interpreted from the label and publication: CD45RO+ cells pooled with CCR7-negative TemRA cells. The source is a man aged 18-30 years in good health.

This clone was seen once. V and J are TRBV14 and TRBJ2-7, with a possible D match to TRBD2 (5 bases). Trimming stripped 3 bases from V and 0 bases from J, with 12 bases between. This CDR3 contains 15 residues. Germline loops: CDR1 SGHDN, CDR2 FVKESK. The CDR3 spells CASSHARGASYEQYF. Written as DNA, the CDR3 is TGTGCCAGCAGCCATGCCCGGGGAGCCTCCTACGAGCAGTACTTC.

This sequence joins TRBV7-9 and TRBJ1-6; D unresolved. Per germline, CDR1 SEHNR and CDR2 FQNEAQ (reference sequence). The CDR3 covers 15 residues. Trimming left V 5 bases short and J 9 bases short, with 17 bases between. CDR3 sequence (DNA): TGTGCCAGCAGCCGAACGTTAGGGATTCGTTCACCCCTCCACTTT. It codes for CASSRTLGIRSPLHF.

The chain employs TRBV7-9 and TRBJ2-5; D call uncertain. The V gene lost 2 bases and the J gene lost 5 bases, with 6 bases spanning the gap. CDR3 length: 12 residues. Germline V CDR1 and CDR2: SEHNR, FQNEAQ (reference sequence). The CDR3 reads CASSLLWETQYF. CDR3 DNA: TGTGCCAGCAGCTTACTTTGGGAGACCCAGTACTTC.

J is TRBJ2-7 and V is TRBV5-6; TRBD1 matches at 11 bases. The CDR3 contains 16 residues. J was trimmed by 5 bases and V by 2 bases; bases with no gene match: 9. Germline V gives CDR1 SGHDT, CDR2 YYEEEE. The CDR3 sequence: CASSLGPGQGVNEQYF. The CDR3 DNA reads TGTGCCAGCAGCTTAGGACCGGGACAGGGGGTAAACGAGCAGTACTTC.

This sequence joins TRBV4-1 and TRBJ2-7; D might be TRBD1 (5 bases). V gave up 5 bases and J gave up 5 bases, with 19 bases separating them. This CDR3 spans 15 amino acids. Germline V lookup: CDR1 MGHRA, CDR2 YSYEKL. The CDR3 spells CASSSILGVKHEQYF. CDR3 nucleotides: TGCGCCAGCAGCTCGATCCTAGGGGTCAAGCACGAGCAGTACTTC.

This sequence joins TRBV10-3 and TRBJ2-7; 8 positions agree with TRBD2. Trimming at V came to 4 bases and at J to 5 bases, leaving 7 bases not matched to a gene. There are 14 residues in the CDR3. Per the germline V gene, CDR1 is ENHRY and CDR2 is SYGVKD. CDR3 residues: CAISAPGGRDEQYF. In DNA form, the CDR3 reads TGTGCCATCAGTGCCCCGGGGGGGCGGGACGAGCAGTACTTC.

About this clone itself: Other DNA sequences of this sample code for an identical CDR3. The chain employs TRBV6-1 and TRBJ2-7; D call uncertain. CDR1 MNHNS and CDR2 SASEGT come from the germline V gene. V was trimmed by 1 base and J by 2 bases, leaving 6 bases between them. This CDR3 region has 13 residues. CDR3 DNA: TGTGCCAGCAGTGAAGGGTTCCCCTACGAGCAGTACTTC. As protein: CASSEGFPYEQYF.

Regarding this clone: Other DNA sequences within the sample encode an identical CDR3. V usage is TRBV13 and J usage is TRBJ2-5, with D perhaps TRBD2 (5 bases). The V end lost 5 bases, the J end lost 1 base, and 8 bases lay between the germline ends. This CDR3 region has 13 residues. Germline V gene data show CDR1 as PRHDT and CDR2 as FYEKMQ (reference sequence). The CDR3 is CASSLTSQETQYF. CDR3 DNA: TGTGCCAGCAGCCTTACTAGCCAAGAGACCCAGTACTTC.

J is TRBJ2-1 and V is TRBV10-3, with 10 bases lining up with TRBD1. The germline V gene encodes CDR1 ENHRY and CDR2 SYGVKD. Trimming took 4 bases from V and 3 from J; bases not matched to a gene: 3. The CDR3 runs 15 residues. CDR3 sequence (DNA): TGTGCCATCAGTGTGGGACAGGGGAGCTACAATGAGCAGTTCTTC. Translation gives CAISVGQGSYNEQFF.

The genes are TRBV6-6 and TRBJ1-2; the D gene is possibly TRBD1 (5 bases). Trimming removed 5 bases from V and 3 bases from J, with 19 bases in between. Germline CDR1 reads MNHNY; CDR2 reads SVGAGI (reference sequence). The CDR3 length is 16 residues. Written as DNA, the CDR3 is TGTGCCAGCAGTCCTGTCGGGACCATTTACTACTATGGCTACACCTTC. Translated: CASSPVGTIYYYGYTF.

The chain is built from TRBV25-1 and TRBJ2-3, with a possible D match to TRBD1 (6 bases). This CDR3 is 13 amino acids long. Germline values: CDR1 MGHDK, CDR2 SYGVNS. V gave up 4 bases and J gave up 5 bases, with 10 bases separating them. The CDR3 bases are TGTGCCAGCAGTGTAGGACAGTTAGATACGCAGTATTTT. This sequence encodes CASSVGQLDTQYF.

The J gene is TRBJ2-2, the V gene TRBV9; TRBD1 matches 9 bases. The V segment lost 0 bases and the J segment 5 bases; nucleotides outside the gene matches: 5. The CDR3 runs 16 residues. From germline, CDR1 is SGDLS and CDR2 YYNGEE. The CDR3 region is CASSVGTGTGTGELFF. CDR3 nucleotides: TGTGCCAGCAGCGTAGGTACAGGGACAGGGACCGGGGAGCTGTTTTTT.

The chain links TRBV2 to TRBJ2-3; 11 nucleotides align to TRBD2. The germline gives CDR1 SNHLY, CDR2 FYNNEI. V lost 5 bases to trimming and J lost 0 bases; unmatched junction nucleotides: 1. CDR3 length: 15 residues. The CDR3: CASSLAGGSTDTQYF. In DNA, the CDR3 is TGTGCCAGCAGTCTAGCGGGGGGTAGCACAGATACGCAGTATTTT.

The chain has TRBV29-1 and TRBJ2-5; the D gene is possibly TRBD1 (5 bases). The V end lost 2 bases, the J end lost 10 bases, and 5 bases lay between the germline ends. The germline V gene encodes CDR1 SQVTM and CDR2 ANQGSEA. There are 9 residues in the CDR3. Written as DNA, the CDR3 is TGCAGCGTTGAACAGGGCCAGTACTTC. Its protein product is CSVEQGQYF. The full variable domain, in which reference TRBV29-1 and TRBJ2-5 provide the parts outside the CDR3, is SAVISQKPSRDICQRGTSLTIQCQVDSQVTMMFWYRQQPGQSLTLIATANQGSEATYESGFVIDKFPISRPNLTFSTLTVSNMSPEDSSIYLCSVEQGQYFGPGTRLLVL.

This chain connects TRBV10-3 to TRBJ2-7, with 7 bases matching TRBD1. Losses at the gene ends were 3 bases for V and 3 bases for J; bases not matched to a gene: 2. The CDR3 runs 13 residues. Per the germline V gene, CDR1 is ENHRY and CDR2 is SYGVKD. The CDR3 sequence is CAISDGTDYEQYF. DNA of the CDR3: TGTGCCATCAGTGACGGGACAGACTACGAGCAGTACTTC.

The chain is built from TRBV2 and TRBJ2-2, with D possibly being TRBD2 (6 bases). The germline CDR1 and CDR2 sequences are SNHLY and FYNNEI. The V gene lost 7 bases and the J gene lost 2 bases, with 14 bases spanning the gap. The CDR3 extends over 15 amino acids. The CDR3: CASTEGLTNTGELFF. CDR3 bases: TGTGCCAGCACCGAGGGACTTACCAACACCGGGGAGCTGTTTTTT.

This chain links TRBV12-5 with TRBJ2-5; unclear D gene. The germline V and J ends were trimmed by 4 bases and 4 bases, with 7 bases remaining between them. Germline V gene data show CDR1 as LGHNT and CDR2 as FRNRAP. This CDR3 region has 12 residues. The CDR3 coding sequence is TGTGCTAGTGGTTCCCGCGTAGAGACCCAGTACTTC. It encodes CASGSRVETQYF.

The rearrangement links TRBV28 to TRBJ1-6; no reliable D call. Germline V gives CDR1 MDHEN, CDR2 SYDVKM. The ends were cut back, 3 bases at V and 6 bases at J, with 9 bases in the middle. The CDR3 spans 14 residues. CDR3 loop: CASSLGRINSPLHF. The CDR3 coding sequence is TGTGCCAGCAGTTTGGGTCGCATTAATTCACCCCTCCACTTT.

The CDR3 coding sequence is TGTGCCTGGAGTCACAACAGCGCCGGGGAGCTGTTTTTT. Its protein product is CAWSHNSAGELFF. The V gene is TRBV30, the J gene TRBJ2-2; the D is unclear. V lost 2 bases to trimming and J lost 6 bases, with 10 bases between them. There are 13 residues in the CDR3. Germline CDR1 and CDR2: GTSNPN and SVGIG (reference sequence). The full variable domain, completed using reference TRBV30 and TRBJ2-2, is SQTIHQWPATLVQPVGSPLSLECTVEGTSNPNLYWYRQAAGRGLQLLFYSVGIGQISSEVPQNLSASRPQDRQFILSSKKLLLSDSGFYLCAWSHNSAGELFFGEGSRLTVL.

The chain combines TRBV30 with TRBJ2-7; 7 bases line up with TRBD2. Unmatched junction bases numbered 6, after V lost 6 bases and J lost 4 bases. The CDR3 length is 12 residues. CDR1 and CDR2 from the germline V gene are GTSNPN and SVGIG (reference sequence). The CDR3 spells CACSRENYEQYF. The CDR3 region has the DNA TGTGCCTGTTCGCGGGAGAATTACGAGCAGTACTTC.